This TCR beta chain comes out of a study of CD8+CD57+ T cells in acquired aplastic anemia (dated by TCRdb to about 2018). Study-level background: On average, sorted CD4+ and CD8+ cells yielded approximately 3 ug of extracted DNA, with a range of roughly 0.17 to 27.4 ug. Mean read counts for healthy donor samples were 10 million to 10.8 million for CD4+ cells and fewer than 12 million for CD8+ cells. Broader findings and caveats from the paper: Although some 28 CD8+ CDR3 sequences were shared by patients and controls, these sequences appeared highly expressed in patients and within the immunodominant clones of patients. Between patients and healthy controls, no significant difference in CD8+ Simpson's diversity was found (P=0.060).

This clonotype was observed at least ten times. This clone's antigen is unknown. Qualities for individual bases were not recorded, and no much larger clone is one base off. Genomic DNA served as template for TCR beta VDJ combination and CDR3 sequence profiling. TCR repertoire sequencing was run on an Illumina HiSeq 2000. As for the authors' bioinformatics: Repertoire assessment relied on Simpson's diversity index, CDR3 size and DJ length profiles, and TRBV/TRBJ rearrangement plots. The most abundant DNA sequence in the deep sequencing data was taken as the immunodominant clone. CDR3 amino acid sequences were checked for sharing across subjects and were also compared against the VDJdb database and published repertoires. The public reads were reanalyzed by TCRdb: fastp trimming at Q25, MiXCR alignment, in-frame beta chains only. Rows matching on CDR3 protein sequence are summarized as one entry with the most common DNA and genes. TCRdb's processing, not the study's, gives the V and J calls here. In this sample the table shows 98,000 or so distinct CDR3 sequences, 51% of which occur a single time. Together, the top ten hold roughly a third of the sample.

In the study, sorted CD4+ and CD8+ blood T cells from patients with severe aplastic anemia and from healthy subjects underwent deep sequencing of TCR repertoires. Ficoll-Paque density gradient centrifugation was used to isolate peripheral blood mononuclear cells. Before DNA extraction, CD4+ and CD8+ T cells were sorted with FACS or magnetic beads. V lost 5 bases and J lost 3 bases, and the count of bases not matched to a germline gene is 3. The CDR3 contains 15 residues, cysteine and phenylalanine counted. Only the CDR3 region is kept as DNA, spanning 45 bases read in frame from base 1. CDR1 SEHNR and CDR2 FQNEAQ are derived from the germline V gene (reference sequence).

Sample: sorted CD4+, CD8+, or CD8+CD57+ T cells (not recorded which) from PBMCs. The sequence is built from TRBV7-9 and TRBJ2-1, with 11 central nucleotides matching TRBD1. This sequence was found in a human donor in good health, serving as a control. The DNA sequence is as follows: TGTGCCAGCAGCCCTGGGACAGGGGGCTACAATGAGCAGTTCTTC. Translated, this gives CASSPGTGGYNEQFF.